These T cell receptor beta chains were read from a single sample in a study of cytomegalovirus exposure and HLA in healthy donors. Clones were read by immunoSEQ multiplex PCR, and TCRdb kept only the in-frame ones, dropping some. The sample carries around 53,000 clones, about 82% recorded once. The sample was PBMCs. The source is a man under 40 in good health and CMV-seronegative. Both conserved end residues are part of each CDR3. Fields, in order: clone size, V gene, J gene, D gene, CDR3 protein, CDR3 DNA. The D gene is left open where the match is weak. Clone size appears in some rows only: once, few, many, or a class for an expanded clone.

>.|TRBV30|TRBJ1-3|.
CAWSVGSAGNTIYF
TGTGCCTGGAGTGTTGGCAGCGCAGGAAACACCATATATTTT
>.|TRBV15|TRBJ2-7|.
CATSRESLLTLSYEQYF
TGTGCCACCAGCAGAGAAAGTCTACTCACTTTATCCTACGAGCAGTACTTC
>.|TRBV6-6|TRBJ1-2|.
CASSYDSLLDGYTF
TGTGCCAGCAGTTACGACAGCCTCCTTGACGGCTACACCTTC
>.|TRBV9|TRBJ1-4|.
CASSAGGGINEKLFF
TGTGCCAGCAGCGCCGGGGGAGGGATTAATGAAAAACTGTTTTTT
>once|TRBV2|TRBJ2-7|TRBD2
CASILAGQSYEQYF
TGTGCCAGCATTCTAGCGGGGCAATCCTACGAGCAGTACTTC
>.|TRBV13|TRBJ2-3|.
CASSPSDRKSTDTQYF
TGTGCCAGCAGCCCATCCGACAGAAAAAGCACAGATACGCAGTATTTT
>.|TRBV10-3|TRBJ1-2|TRBD1
CAISESGGAGYGYTF
TGTGCCATCAGTGAGTCAGGGGGCGCCGGCTATGGCTACACCTTC
>.|TRBV30|TRBJ1-1|.
CAWSGDSRNTEAFF
TGTGCCTGGAGTGGAGACTCCCGGAACACTGAAGCTTTCTTT
>.|TRBV19|TRBJ2-2|TRBD2
CASSMILAGTGELFF
TGTGCCAGTAGTATGATCCTAGCGGGCACCGGGGAGCTGTTTTTT
>.|TRBV6-5|TRBJ1-1|.
CASTVTGIGREAFF
TGTGCCAGCACAGTTACGGGAATAGGCAGAGAAGCTTTCTTT
>.|TRBV13|TRBJ2-1|.
CASSPRLGLYNEQFF
TGTGCCAGCAGCCCCCGACTGGGGCTATACAATGAGCAGTTCTTC
>.|TRBV7-2|TRBJ1-1|.
CASSSKQGLVTEAFF
TGTGCCAGCAGCTCTAAACAGGGCCTGGTCACTGAAGCTTTCTTT
>.|TRBV5-1|TRBJ2-2|TRBD2
CASSVGTSGNTGELFF
TGCGCCAGCAGCGTCGGGACTAGCGGGAACACCGGGGAGCTGTTTTTT
>.|TRBV30|TRBJ2-2|TRBD1
CAWTLTGGNTGELFF
TGTGCCTGGACCTTGACAGGGGGTAACACCGGGGAGCTGTTTTTT
>few|TRBV7-9|TRBJ1-5|.
CASSLGVGNQPQHF
TGTGCCAGCAGCCTCGGGGTGGGGAATCAGCCCCAGCATTTT
>.|TRBV2|TRBJ2-1|.
CASSDRVFAYNEQFF
TGTGCCAGCAGTGACAGGGTCTTTGCGTACAATGAGCAGTTCTTC
>.|TRBV19|TRBJ2-2|TRBD2
CASRRTSGYAGELFF
TGTGCCAGTAGACGGACTAGCGGGTATGCCGGGGAGCTGTTTTTT
>.|TRBV4-3|TRBJ1-3|.
CASSLGGSGNTIYF
TGCGCCAGCAGCCTAGGGGGCTCTGGAAACACCATATATTTT
>once|TRBV6-1|TRBJ2-7|TRBD2
CASSELGLGPYEQYF
TGTGCCAGCAGTGAACTGGGACTAGGGCCTTACGAGCAGTACTTC
>.|TRBV5-4|TRBJ1-2|TRBD1
CASSSSGGNGYTF
TGTGCCAGCAGCTCGTCAGGGGGCAATGGCTACACCTTC
>once|TRBV7-9|TRBJ1-1|.
CASSLVTGSEAFF
TGTGCCAGCAGCTTAGTTACAGGTTCTGAAGCTTTCTTT
>.|TRBV11-3|TRBJ2-1|.
CASSRGQTLEGQFF
TGTGCCAGCAGCCGTGGCCAGACGCTAGAGGGGCAGTTCTTC
>.|TRBV19|TRBJ2-5|TRBD1
CASSVYRGEETQYF
TGTGCCAGTAGTGTATACAGGGGCGAGGAGACCCAGTACTTC
>.|TRBV9|TRBJ2-5|.
CASSISLQGQETQYF
TGTGCCAGCAGCATCTCGTTACAGGGACAAGAGACCCAGTACTTC
>once|TRBV7-2|TRBJ1-5|TRBD1
CASSTRTGSNQPQHF
TGTGCCAGCAGCACTCGGACAGGCAGCAATCAGCCCCAGCATTTT
>.|TRBV30|TRBJ1-5|.
CAWNLQAVRQPQHF
TGTGCCTGGAACCTACAGGCCGTTCGCCAGCCCCAGCATTTT
>.|TRBV28|TRBJ2-1|.
CASSLPPQLLAEQFF
TGTGCCAGCAGCTTGCCCCCTCAACTCTTAGCGGAGCAGTTCTTC
>.|TRBV14|TRBJ2-1|TRBD2
CASSQGLLAGRLSYNEQFF
TGTGCCAGCAGCCAAGGTTTGCTAGCGGGAAGACTATCCTACAATGAGCAGTTCTTC
>.|TRBV7-7|TRBJ2-3|.
CASSLGGSFTDTQYF
TGTGCTAGCAGCTTAGGCGGCAGCTTCACAGATACGCAGTATTTT
>.|TRBV7-8|TRBJ2-1|TRBD1
CASSLGTGGRINEQFF
TGTGCCAGCAGCTTAGGGACAGGGGGACGAATCAATGAGCAGTTCTTC
>.|TRBV29-1|TRBJ2-3|TRBD2
CSVGLTSGRADTQYF
TGCAGCGTGGGATTGACTAGCGGGAGGGCAGATACGCAGTATTTT
>.|TRBV12-5|TRBJ1-5|TRBD1
CASGYTGTGRVQPQHF
TGTGCTAGTGGCTACACTGGGACAGGGCGGGTTCAGCCCCAGCATTTT
>.|TRBV7-6|TRBJ1-2|.
CASSSDRGYGYTF
TGTGCCAGCAGCTCTGACCGGGGCTATGGCTACACCTTC
>.|TRBV4-1|TRBJ2-5|TRBD2
CASSQELAGYQETQYF
TGCGCCAGCAGCCAAGAGCTAGCGGGGTATCAAGAGACCCAGTACTTC
>.|TRBV6-5|TRBJ1-5|.
CASSEGVVQPQHF
TGTGCCAGCAGTGAGGGGGTGGTTCAGCCCCAGCATTTT
>.|TRBV20-1|TRBJ1-2|.
CSARLLQGYTF
TGCAGTGCTAGACTTTTACAGGGCTACACCTTC
>.|TRBV23-1|TRBJ2-1|.
CASSHLVNEQFF
TGCGCCAGCAGTCATTTAGTCAATGAGCAGTTCTTC
>.|TRBV6-5|TRBJ1-1|.
CASSYSDQGSTEAFF
TGTGCCAGCAGTTACTCTGATCAGGGGAGCACTGAAGCTTTCTTT
>.|TRBV6-1|TRBJ2-5|.
CASSVLDRQTQYF
TGTGCCAGCAGCGTCCTGGACAGACAGACCCAGTACTTC
>once|TRBV10-3|TRBJ2-5|TRBD2
CAISEGLAGGLGGETQYF
TGTGCCATCAGTGAGGGGCTAGCGGGGGGCCTGGGGGGAGAGACCCAGTACTTC
>.|TRBV28|TRBJ1-2|TRBD1
CASGSEGTDYGYTF
TGTGCCAGCGGGAGCGAAGGGACAGACTATGGCTACACCTTC
>.|TRBV19|TRBJ1-4|TRBD1
CASRFDRATNEKLFF
TGTGCCAGTAGATTCGACAGGGCAACTAATGAAAAACTGTTTTTT
>.|TRBV5-1|TRBJ2-7|.
CASSPRGQGISYEQYF
TGCGCCAGCAGCCCCCGTGGCCAGGGCATCTCCTACGAGCAGTACTTC
>few|TRBV2|TRBJ1-6|.
CASREVDNSPLHF
TGTGCCAGCAGGGAGGTTGATAATTCACCCCTCCACTTT
>.|TRBV19|TRBJ2-3|.
CASSAADTQYF
TGTGCCAGTAGTGCGGCAGATACGCAGTATTTT
>.|TRBV5-6|TRBJ1-6|.
CASSWFAQGDNSPLHF
TGTGCCAGCAGCTGGTTCGCCCAGGGTGATAATTCACCCCTCCACTTT
>.|TRBV15|TRBJ2-3|TRBD2
CATSRSRSGGGDTDTQYF
TGTGCCACCAGCAGATCCCGAAGCGGGGGGGGTGACACAGATACGCAGTATTTT
>.|TRBV6-5|TRBJ2-1|TRBD2
CASRGLGGAYNEQFF
TGTGCCAGCCGTGGCCTTGGGGGGGCCTACAATGAGCAGTTCTTC
>.|TRBV19|TRBJ2-1|.
CAGAATKDEQFF
TGTGCCGGAGCGGCCACAAAGGATGAGCAGTTCTTC
>.|TRBV15|TRBJ1-2|.
CATSRDRGGNYGYTF
TGTGCCACCAGCAGAGATCGGGGGGGGAACTATGGCTACACCTTC
>.|TRBV5-5|TRBJ1-2|.
CASSYRTPNYGYTF
TGTGCCAGCAGTTACAGAACTCCTAACTATGGCTACACCTTC
>.|TRBV15|TRBJ2-5|TRBD2
CATSRDSGGAETQYF
TGTGCCACCAGCAGAGATAGCGGGGGGGCCGAGACCCAGTACTTC
>.|TRBV5-1|TRBJ2-7|TRBD1
CASTAPGQWPYEQYF
TGCGCCAGCACCGCTCCGGGACAGTGGCCCTACGAGCAGTACTTC
>.|TRBV7-2|TRBJ2-3|TRBD2
CASSFALAGAADTQYF
TGTGCCAGCAGCTTCGCACTAGCGGGGGCAGCAGATACGCAGTATTTT
>.|TRBV7-2|TRBJ2-3|.
CASSSYRDDTDTQYF
TGTGCCAGCAGCTCGTACCGGGATGACACAGATACGCAGTATTTT